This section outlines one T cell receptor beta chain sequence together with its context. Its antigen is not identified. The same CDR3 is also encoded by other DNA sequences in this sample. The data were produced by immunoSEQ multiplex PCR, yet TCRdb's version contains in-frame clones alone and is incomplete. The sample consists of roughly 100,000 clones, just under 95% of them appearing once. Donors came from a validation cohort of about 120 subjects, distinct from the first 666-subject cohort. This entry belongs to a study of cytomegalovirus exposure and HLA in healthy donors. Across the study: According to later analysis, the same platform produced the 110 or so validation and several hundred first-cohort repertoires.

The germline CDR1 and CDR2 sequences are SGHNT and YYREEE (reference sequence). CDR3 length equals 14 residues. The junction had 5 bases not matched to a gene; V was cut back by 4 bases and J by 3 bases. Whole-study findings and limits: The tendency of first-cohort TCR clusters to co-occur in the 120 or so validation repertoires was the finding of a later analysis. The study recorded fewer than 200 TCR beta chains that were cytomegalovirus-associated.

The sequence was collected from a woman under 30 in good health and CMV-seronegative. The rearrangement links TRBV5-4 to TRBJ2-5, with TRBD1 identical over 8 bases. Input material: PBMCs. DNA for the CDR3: TGTGCCAGCAGCCTTCAGGGGGCAGAAGAGACCCAGTACTTC. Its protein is CASSLQGAEETQYF.